The 5 T cell receptor beta chains below were found in one sample sequenced in a study of identical twins (dated by TCRdb to the mid-2010s). Libraries were made using 5' RACE. TCRdb lists the instrument as Illumina HiSeq 2000. The raw public data were reprocessed by TCRdb itself: fastp quality trimming at Q25, MiXCR clonotype calling, in-frame beta chains only. Every entry covers one CDR3 protein and lists the most common genes and DNA from its rows. This sample holds approximately 700,000 distinct CDR3 sequences; roughly 6% were observed only once. The leading ten clones occupy 1.5% to 2% of the sample. Sequencing was done on a sample of naive T cells sorted from blood. Taken with the paper, the label for cell subset or site translates to: cells isolated with a human naive T-cell isolation kit. The receptor set was obtained from a man in his late teens or twenties in good health.

This clonotype was seen ten or more times. The CDR3 reads CSASTGQGGNEQFF. The CDR3 DNA follows: TGCAGTGCTAGCACCGGACAGGGTGGTAATGAGCAGTTCTTC. The genes are TRBV20-1 and TRBJ2-1; TRBD1 agrees at 8 bases. V lost 3 bases to trimming and J lost 7 bases; unmatched junction nucleotides: 8. This CDR3 comprises 14 residues. Looked up from germline, CDR1 is DFQATT and CDR2 is SNEGSKA (reference sequence).

This clonotype was seen repeatedly, ten times or more. This chain joins TRBV20-1 and TRBJ2-1; the match to TRBD2 covers 9 bases. The germline CDR1 and CDR2 sequences are DFQATT and SNEGSKA (reference sequence). CDR3 size: 15 residues. The V gene end was trimmed by 0 bases and the J gene end by 6 bases; junction bases not matched to a gene: 6. CDR3 nucleotide sequence: TGCAGTGCTAGAGATTTGGCTAGCGGGATCAATGAGCAGTTCTTC. This codes for CSARDLASGINEQFF.

This clonotype was detected a few times. The chain has TRBV5-1 and TRBJ2-1, with a tentative D call TRBD1 (6 bases). CDR1 is SGHRS and CDR2 is YFSETQ in the germline V gene. V was shortened by 4 bases and J by 0 bases, with 14 bases between the two germline ends. This CDR3 region has 16 residues. The CDR3 nucleotides are TGCGCCAGCAGCCGGGACACTAAGAGCTCCTACAATGAGCAGTTCTTC. This translates into CASSRDTKSSYNEQFF.

There are many counts of this clonotype. The chain couples TRBV20-1 to TRBJ2-7, with TRBD2 matching 10 bases. Trimming took 1 base from V and 3 from J; bases not matched to a gene: 6. Germline V lookup: CDR1 DFQATT, CDR2 SNEGSKA (reference sequence). This CDR3 is 15 amino acids long. In DNA, the CDR3 is TGCAGTGCTAGAGGGACTAGCGGAAAAGACTACGAGCAGTACTTC. Protein product: CSARGTSGKDYEQYF.

The CDR3 region has the DNA TGCGCCAGCACCAACGGTGGGCTAGCGGGAGGATGGGAGACCCAGTACTTC. It is translated as CASTNGGLAGGWETQYF. V usage is TRBV5-1 and J usage is TRBJ2-5; 11 bases are a match to TRBD2. J was trimmed by 5 bases and V by 6 bases; bases with no gene match: 15. Germline V gene lookup returns CDR1 SGHRS and CDR2 YFSETQ. The CDR3 sequence is 17 residues long.